This TCR beta chain was retrieved from a study of blood T cell repertoires in COVID-19. On the study more broadly: There were acute and convalescent COVID-19 samples, and they came from the United States, Italy and Spain. Sources were T cells, B-cell-depleted T cells, or PBMCs; the material itself was cDNA or gDNA.

Authors' analysis steps: Reference gene primer amplification in the assay estimated nucleated cell counts. Generated by immunoSEQ multiplex PCR, the TCRdb table keeps only in-frame clones and is missing some. V and J calls and clone size are copied from that table; D and trimming were computed from the DNA. Here the sample spans over 200,000 clones, about nine tenths being singletons. CDR1 SGHAT and CDR2 FQNNGV come from the germline V gene. This CDR3 comprises 15 residues. Germline trimming cut 0 bases from V and 5 bases from J; bases unmatched to any gene: 1. The sample consisted of peripheral blood. The V and J genes are TRBV11-2 and TRBJ2-2; 9 bases align to TRBD2. The clonotype comes from a woman aged 55-69 years with acute or convalescent COVID-19. CDR3 in DNA: TGTGCCAGCAGCTTAGAGGCGGGGGGGACCGGGGAGCTGTTTTTT. This translates into CASSLEAGGTGELFF.